This T cell receptor beta chain was sequenced during a study of blood T cells in healthy people across ages. Primed by a sample-barcoded 5' primer and a J-beta primer mix, a second PCR proceeded for 7 to 11 cycles. TCRdb analysed the 5' RACE reads with MiXCR anew, one entry per CDR3 protein. The data hold about 1.4 million distinct CDR3 sequences, with almost 60% observed a single time. The receptor's source is a man between 18 and 29 years old in good health. Material: blood.

The CDR3 sequence: CAGTSGTLFYEQYF. CDR3 sequence (DNA): TGTGCCGGCACCTCCGGGACACTTTTTTACGAGCAGTACTTC. The chain has TRBV28 and TRBJ2-7; D is perhaps TRBD1 (6 bases). Germline-derived CDR1 and CDR2 are MDHEN and SYDVKM. The CDR3 sequence is 14 residues long. Trimming took 11 bases from V and 4 from J, leaving 21 bases between them.